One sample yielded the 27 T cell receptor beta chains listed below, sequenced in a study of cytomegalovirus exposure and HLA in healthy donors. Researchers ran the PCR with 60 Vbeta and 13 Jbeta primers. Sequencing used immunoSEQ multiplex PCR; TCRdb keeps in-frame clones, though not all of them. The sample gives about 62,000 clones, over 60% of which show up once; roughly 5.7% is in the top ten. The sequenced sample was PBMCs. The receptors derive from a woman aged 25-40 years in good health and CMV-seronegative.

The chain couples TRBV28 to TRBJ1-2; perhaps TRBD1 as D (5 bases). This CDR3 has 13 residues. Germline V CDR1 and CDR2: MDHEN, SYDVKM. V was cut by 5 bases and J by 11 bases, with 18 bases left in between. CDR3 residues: CASSNRPRGWYTF. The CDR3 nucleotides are TGTGCCAGCAGTAACCGGCCCCGGGGGTGGTACACCTTC.

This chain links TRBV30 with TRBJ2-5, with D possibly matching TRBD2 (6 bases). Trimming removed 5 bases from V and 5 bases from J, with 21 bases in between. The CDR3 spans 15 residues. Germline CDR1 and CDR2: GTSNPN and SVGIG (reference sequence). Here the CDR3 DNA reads TGTGCCTGGTCATTGAGCGGGTCCAGGTGGGAGACCCAGTACTTC. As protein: CAWSLSGSRWETQYF.

Here the CDR3 reads CAWSVFGKNHYEQYF. The CDR3, as DNA: TGTGCCTGGAGTGTATTCGGGAAAAACCACTACGAGCAGTACTTC. The chain uses TRBV30 and TRBJ2-7; a weak D match, TRBD2 (5 bases). The germline V gene encodes CDR1 GTSNPN and CDR2 SVGIG (reference sequence). V lost 0 bases, J lost 3 bases, and 15 bases lay in between. This CDR3 has 15 amino acids. Full variable domain (missing parts from reference TRBV30 and TRBJ2-7): SQTIHQWPATLVQPVGSPLSLECTVEGTSNPNLYWYRQAAGRGLQLLFYSVGIGQISSEVPQNLSASRPQDRQFILSSKKLLLSDSGFYLCAWSVFGKNHYEQYFGPGTRLTVT.

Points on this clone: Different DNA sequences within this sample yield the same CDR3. The CDR3 coding sequence is TGTGCCAGTAGGGTAGCGGGAGGTCCAGATACGCAGTATTTT. Its translation is CASRVAGGPDTQYF. The chain has TRBV19 and TRBJ2-3; 10 bases are shared with TRBD2. Germline V gene lookup returns CDR1 LNHDA and CDR2 SQIVND (reference sequence). V lost 6 bases to trimming and J lost 4 bases; unmatched junction nucleotides: 4. The CDR3 extends over 14 amino acids.

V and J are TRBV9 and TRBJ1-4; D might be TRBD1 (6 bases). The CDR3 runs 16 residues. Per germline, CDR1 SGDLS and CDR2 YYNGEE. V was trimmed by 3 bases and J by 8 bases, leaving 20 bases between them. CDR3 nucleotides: TGTGCCAGCAGCGCTGCCCAGGGGTTTCCAAAAGAAAAACTGTTTTTT. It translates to CASSAAQGFPKEKLFF.

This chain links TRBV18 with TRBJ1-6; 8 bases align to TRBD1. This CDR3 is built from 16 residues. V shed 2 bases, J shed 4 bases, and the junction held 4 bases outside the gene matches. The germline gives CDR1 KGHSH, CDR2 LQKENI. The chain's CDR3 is CASSPETGVYNSPLHF. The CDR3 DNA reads TGTGCCAGCTCACCAGAGACAGGGGTTTATAATTCACCCCTCCACTTT.

Here the CDR3 reads CASSARTGTTEAFF. The CDR3 DNA is TGTGCCAGCAGCGCTAGGACAGGGACCACTGAAGCTTTCTTT. V gene TRBV7-9 combines with J gene TRBJ1-1; 8 nucleotides match TRBD1. The CDR3 sequence is 14 residues long. Germline CDR1 reads SEHNR; CDR2 reads FQNEAQ (reference sequence). Trimming cost V 5 bases and J 4 bases; bases outside gene matches: 6.

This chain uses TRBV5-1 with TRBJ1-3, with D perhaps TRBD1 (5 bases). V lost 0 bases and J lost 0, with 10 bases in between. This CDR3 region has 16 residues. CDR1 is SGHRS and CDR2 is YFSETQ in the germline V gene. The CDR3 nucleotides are TGCGCCAGCAGCTTGGGACAGCCGAGCTCTGGAAACACCATATATTTT. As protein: CASSLGQPSSGNTIYF.

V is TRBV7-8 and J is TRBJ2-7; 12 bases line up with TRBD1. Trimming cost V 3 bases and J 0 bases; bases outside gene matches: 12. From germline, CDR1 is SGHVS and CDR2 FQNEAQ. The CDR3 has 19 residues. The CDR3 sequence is CASSFPGQGAQRFSYEQYF. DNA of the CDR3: TGTGCCAGCAGCTTCCCGGGACAGGGGGCCCAAAGGTTCTCCTACGAGCAGTACTTC.

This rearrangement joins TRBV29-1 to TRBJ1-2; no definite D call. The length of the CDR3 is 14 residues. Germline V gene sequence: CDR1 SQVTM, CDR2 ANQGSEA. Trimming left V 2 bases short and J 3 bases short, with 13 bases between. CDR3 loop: CSVEHPGRDYGYTF. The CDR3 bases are TGCAGCGTTGAACATCCGGGGAGGGACTATGGCTACACCTTC.

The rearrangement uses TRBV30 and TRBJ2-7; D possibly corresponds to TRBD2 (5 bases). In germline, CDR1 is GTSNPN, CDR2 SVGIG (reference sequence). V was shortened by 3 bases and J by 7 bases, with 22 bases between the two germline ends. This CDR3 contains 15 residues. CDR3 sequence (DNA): TGTGCCTGGAGGCTCGCCGCTAGCCCCCCGCTGGAGCAGTACTTC. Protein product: CAWRLAASPPLEQYF. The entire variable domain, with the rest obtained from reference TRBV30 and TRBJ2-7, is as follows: SQTIHQWPATLVQPVGSPLSLECTVEGTSNPNLYWYRQAAGRGLQLLFYSVGIGQISSEVPQNLSASRPQDRQFILSSKKLLLSDSGFYLCAWRLAASPPLEQYFGPGTRLTVT.

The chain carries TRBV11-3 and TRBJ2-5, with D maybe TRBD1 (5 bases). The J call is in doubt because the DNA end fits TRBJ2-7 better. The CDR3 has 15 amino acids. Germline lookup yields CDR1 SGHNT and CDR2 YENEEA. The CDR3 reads CASSLDLDSPYEQYF. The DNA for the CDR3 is TGTGCCAGCAGCTTAGATTTAGACAGCCCCTACGAGCAGTACTTC.

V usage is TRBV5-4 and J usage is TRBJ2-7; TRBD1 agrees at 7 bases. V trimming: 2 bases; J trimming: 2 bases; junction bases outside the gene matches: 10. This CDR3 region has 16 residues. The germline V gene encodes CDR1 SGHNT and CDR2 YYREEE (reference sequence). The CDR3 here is CASSFPRQGATYEQYF. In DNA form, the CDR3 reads TGTGCCAGCAGCTTTCCCCGACAGGGCGCGACCTACGAGCAGTACTTC.

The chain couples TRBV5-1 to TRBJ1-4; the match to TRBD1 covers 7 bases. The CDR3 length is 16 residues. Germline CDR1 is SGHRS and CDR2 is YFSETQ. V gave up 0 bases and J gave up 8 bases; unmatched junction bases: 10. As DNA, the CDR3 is TGCGCCAGCAGCTTGGAGGGGCGACAGGGTGGCGAAAAACTGTTTTTT. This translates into CASSLEGRQGGEKLFF.

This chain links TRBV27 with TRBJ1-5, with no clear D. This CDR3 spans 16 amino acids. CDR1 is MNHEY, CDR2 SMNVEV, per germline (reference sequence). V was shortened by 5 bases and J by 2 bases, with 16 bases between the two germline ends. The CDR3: CASSASVLLGNQPQHF. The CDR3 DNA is TGTGCCAGCAGTGCTTCGGTCCTACTGGGCAATCAGCCCCAGCATTTT.

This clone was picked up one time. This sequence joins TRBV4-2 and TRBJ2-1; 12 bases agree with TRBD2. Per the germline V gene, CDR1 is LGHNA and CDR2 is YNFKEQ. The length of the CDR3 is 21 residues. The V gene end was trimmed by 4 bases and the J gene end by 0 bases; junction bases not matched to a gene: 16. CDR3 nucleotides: TGTGCCAGCAGCCGCATGCGCGGGACTAGCGGGCCTCTGAGCTCCTACAATGAGCAGTTCTTC. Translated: CASSRMRGTSGPLSSYNEQFF.

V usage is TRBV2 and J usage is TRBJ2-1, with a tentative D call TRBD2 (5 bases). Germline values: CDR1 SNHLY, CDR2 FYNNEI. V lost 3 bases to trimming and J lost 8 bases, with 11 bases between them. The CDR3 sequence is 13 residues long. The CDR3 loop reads CASSDQDFHEQFF. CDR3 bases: TGTGCCAGCAGTGATCAGGACTTCCATGAGCAGTTCTTC.

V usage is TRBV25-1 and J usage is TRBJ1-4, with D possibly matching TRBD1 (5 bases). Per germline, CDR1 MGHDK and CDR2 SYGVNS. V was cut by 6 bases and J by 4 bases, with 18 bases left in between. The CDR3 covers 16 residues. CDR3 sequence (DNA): TGTGCCAGCAGCCTGAACGATCAGGGCAATAATGAAAAACTGTTTTTT. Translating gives CASSLNDQGNNEKLFF. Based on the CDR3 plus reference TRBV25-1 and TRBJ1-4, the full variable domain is EADIYQTPRYLVIGTGKKITLECSQTMGHDKMYWYQQDPGMELHLIHYSYGVNSTEKGDLSSESTVSRIRTEHFPLTLESARPSHTSQYLCASSLNDQGNNEKLFFGSGTQLSVL.

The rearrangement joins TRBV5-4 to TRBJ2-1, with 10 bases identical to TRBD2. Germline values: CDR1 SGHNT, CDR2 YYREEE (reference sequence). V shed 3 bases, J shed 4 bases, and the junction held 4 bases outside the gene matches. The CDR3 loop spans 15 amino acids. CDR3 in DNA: TGTGCCAGCAGCTATTCTAGCGGGGGTTACAATGAGCAGTTCTTC. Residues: CASSYSSGGYNEQFF.

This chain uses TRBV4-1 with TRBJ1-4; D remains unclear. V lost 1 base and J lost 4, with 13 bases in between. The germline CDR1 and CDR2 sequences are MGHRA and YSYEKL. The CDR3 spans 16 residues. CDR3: CASSQARTGNNEKLFF. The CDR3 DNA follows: TGCGCCAGCAGCCAAGCCCGGACGGGGAATAATGAAAAACTGTTTTTT.

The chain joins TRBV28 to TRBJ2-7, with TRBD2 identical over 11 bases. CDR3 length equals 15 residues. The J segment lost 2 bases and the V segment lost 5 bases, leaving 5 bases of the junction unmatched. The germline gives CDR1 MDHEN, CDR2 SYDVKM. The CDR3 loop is CASSVSGRGAYEQYF. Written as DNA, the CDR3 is TGTGCCAGCAGTGTTAGCGGGAGGGGGGCCTACGAGCAGTACTTC.

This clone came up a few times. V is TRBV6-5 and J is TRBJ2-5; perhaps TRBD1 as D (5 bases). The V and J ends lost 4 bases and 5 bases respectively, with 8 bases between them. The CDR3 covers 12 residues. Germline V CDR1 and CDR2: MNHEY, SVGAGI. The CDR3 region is CASSSPGETQYF. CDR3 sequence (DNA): TGTGCCAGCAGTTCCCCAGGGGAGACCCAGTACTTC.

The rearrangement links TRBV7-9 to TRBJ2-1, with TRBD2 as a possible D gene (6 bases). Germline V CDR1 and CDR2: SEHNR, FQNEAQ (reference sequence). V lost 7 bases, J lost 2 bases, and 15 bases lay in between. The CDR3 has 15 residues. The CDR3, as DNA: TGTGCCAGCACCAACCGGGGACTGACCTACAATGAGCAGTTCTTC. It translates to CASTNRGLTYNEQFF. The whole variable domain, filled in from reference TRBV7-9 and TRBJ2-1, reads DTGVSQNPRHKITKRGQNVTFRCDPISEHNRLYWYRQTLGQGPEFLTYFQNEAQLEKSRLLSDRFSAERPKGSFSTLEIQRTEQGDSAMYLCASTNRGLTYNEQFFGPGTRLTVL.

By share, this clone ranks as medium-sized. The CDR3 region has the DNA TGTGCCAGCAGCGTAGCTACAGACAGGCCCTTCTTT. It codes for CASSVATDRPFF. V and J are TRBV9 and TRBJ1-1; D is possibly TRBD1 (6 bases). The germline V gene has CDR1 SGDLS and CDR2 YYNGEE. The germline V and J ends were trimmed by 0 bases and 14 bases, with 14 bases remaining between them. The CDR3 has 12 residues.

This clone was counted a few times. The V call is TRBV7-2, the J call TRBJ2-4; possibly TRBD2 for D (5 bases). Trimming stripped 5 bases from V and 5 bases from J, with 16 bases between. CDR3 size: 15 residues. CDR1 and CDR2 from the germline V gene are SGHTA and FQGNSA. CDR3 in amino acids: CASSPRREWENIQYF. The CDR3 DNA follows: TGTGCCAGCAGCCCCCGTAGGGAGTGGGAAAACATTCAGTACTTC.

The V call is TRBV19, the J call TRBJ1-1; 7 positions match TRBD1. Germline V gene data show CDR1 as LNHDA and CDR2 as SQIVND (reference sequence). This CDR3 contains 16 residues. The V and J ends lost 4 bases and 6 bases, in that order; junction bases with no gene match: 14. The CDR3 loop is CASSREKTGWKAEAFF. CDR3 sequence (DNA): TGTGCCAGTAGTAGAGAAAAGACAGGGTGGAAGGCTGAAGCTTTCTTT.

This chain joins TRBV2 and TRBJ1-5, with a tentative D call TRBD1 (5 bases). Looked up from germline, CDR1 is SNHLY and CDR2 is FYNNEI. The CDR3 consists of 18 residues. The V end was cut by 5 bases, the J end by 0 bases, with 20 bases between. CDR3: CASSSGGAIGYSNQPQHF. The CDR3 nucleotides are TGTGCCAGCAGTAGCGGGGGAGCGATCGGTTATAGCAATCAGCCCCAGCATTTT. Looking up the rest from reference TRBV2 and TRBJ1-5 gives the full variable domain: EPEVTQTPSHQVTQMGQEVILRCVPISNHLYFYWYRQILGQKVEFLVSFYNNEISEKSEIFDDQFSVERPDGSNFTLKIRSTKLEDSAMYFCASSSGGAIGYSNQPQHFGDGTRLSIL.